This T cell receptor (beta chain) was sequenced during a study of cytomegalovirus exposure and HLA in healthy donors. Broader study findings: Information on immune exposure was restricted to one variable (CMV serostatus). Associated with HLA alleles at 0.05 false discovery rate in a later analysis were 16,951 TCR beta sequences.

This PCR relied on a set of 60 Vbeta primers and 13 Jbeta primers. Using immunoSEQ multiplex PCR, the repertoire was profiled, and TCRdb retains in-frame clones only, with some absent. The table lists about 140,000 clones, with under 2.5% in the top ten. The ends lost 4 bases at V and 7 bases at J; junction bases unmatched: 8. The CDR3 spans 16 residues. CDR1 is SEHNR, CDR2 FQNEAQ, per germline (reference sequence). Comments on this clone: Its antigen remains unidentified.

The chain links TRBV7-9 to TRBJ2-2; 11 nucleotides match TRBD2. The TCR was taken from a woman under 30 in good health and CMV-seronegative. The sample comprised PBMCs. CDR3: CASSSNSGRANGELFF. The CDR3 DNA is TGTGCCAGCAGCTCTAATAGCGGGAGGGCCAACGGGGAGCTGTTTTTT.